The 23 T cell receptor beta chains in this list originate from one sample, sequenced in a study of control samples from healthy donors and cancer patients. This table comes from immunoSEQ multiplex PCR, and its TCRdb copy is limited to in-frame clones, with some not included. The sample has 95,000 to 150,000 clones, around nine tenths seen once. What was sequenced was blood. The receptor set was obtained from a man aged 30 to 39 in good health.

The chain recombines TRBV11-3 with TRBJ2-7, with D maybe TRBD1 (6 bases). CDR3 length equals 15 residues. Germline CDR1 and CDR2: SGHNT and YENEEA. V shed 1 base and J shed 2 bases, with 12 bases lying between them. The CDR3 loop reads CASSLGQGTAYEQYF. The CDR3 nucleotides read TGTGCCAGCAGCTTAGGCCAGGGGACCGCCTACGAGCAGTACTTC. The full variable domain, with the rest looked up from reference TRBV11-3 and TRBJ2-7, is EAGVVQSPRYKIIEKKQPVAFWCNPISGHNTLYWYLQNLGQGPELLIRYENEEAVDDSQLPKDRFSAERLKGVDSTLKIQPAELGDSAVYLCASSLGQGTAYEQYFGPGTRLTVT.

The chain links TRBV11-2 to TRBJ2-7, with 11 nucleotides matching TRBD2. CDR1 and CDR2 from the germline V gene are SGHAT and FQNNGV. This CDR3 region has 14 residues. The ends lost 6 bases at V and 2 bases at J; junction bases unmatched: 3. The CDR3 DNA reads TGTGCCAGCAGGCGACTAGCGGGGACCTACGAGCAGTACTTC. It encodes CASRRLAGTYEQYF.

The rearrangement uses TRBV5-4 and TRBJ2-3; the match to TRBD1 covers 10 bases. Trimming took 3 bases from V and 2 from J; bases not matched to a gene: 9. The CDR3 runs to 17 residues. Germline CDR1 and CDR2: SGHNT and YYREEE (reference sequence). CDR3 coding DNA: TGTGCCAGCAGCTGGGGACAGGGGTCGGGAAACACAGATACGCAGTATTTT. Protein sequence: CASSWGQGSGNTDTQYF.

A few counts support this clone. The CDR3 loop is CASRMGNSVEKLFF. The CDR3 DNA follows: TGTGCCAGTAGGATGGGTAACAGCGTTGAAAAACTGTTTTTT. The chain combines TRBV19 with TRBJ1-4, with D hard to call. Trimming stripped 6 bases from V and 7 bases from J, with 15 bases between. Germline CDR1 reads LNHDA; CDR2 reads SQIVND (reference sequence). The CDR3 has 14 residues.

The chain employs TRBV27 and TRBJ1-1; D gene unclear. Germline-derived CDR1 and CDR2 are MNHEY and SMNVEV (reference sequence). The length of the CDR3 is 13 residues. Trimming took off 7 bases at V and 1 base at J, with 10 bases between the two ends. As DNA, the CDR3 is TGTGCCAGCAAATTCAGAGGGAACACTGAAGCTTTCTTT. Its translation: CASKFRGNTEAFF.

This chain connects TRBV10-3 to TRBJ2-7, with D possibly matching TRBD2 (6 bases). With 9 bases removed from V and 0 bases from J, the gap between germline ends came to 12 bases. CDR3 length equals 13 residues. Looked up from germline, CDR1 is ENHRY and CDR2 is SYGVKD. CDR3 residues: CAIAGTGSYEQYF. The CDR3 DNA is TGTGCCATAGCCGGGACTGGCTCCTACGAGCAGTACTTC.

The CDR3 loop is CSVLVSSLKAFF. The CDR3 bases are TGCAGCGTCCTCGTGTCATCGTTAAAAGCTTTCTTT. V is TRBV29-1 and J is TRBJ1-1, with D unresolved. This CDR3 region has 12 residues. Trimming pared 6 bases from V and 9 bases from J, leaving 17 bases between. Germline lookup yields CDR1 SQVTM and CDR2 ANQGSEA.

The CDR3 DNA follows: TGCAGCGTGCGTGGACAGGATAACACTGAAGCTTTCTTT. Its protein product is CSVRGQDNTEAFF. The V gene is TRBV29-1, the J gene TRBJ1-1; TRBD1 aligns across 7 bases. Trimming removed 6 bases from V and 2 bases from J; junction bases left unmatched: 6. The CDR3 is 13 amino acids. In germline, CDR1 is SQVTM, CDR2 ANQGSEA.

This chain joins TRBV28 and TRBJ1-2; D is unresolved. Germline V lookup: CDR1 MDHEN, CDR2 SYDVKM. The CDR3 extends over 14 amino acids. Trimming cost V 4 bases and J 6 bases, with 15 bases left between them. The CDR3 is CASSYSFMRNGYTF. The CDR3, as DNA: TGTGCCAGCAGTTATTCTTTCATGCGAAATGGCTACACCTTC.

The chain joins TRBV28 to TRBJ1-2; unclear D gene. This CDR3 has 14 amino acids. V lost 1 base to trimming and J lost 5 bases, with 11 bases between them. Germline V gene sequence: CDR1 MDHEN, CDR2 SYDVKM. Written as DNA, the CDR3 is TGTGCCAGCAGTTTATCCACCACGGGATATGGCTACACCTTC. Translation: CASSLSTTGYGYTF.

The chain links TRBV12-3 or TRBV12-4 to TRBJ2-3; D gene ambiguous. Trimming removed 7 bases from V and 6 bases from J, with 14 bases in between. This CDR3 contains 13 residues. CDR3 residues: CASTRTERDTQYF. The CDR3 DNA reads TGTGCCAGCACCCGGACCGAGAGGGATACGCAGTATTTT.

The chain carries TRBV12-3 or TRBV12-4 and TRBJ2-7, with D possibly being TRBD1 or TRBD2 (6 bases each). The CDR3 length is 13 residues. V was trimmed by 3 bases and J by 7 bases, leaving 13 bases between them. CDR3 amino acids: CASSLRGAREQYF. CDR3 DNA: TGTGCCAGCAGTTTGAGGGGGGCCAGGGAGCAGTACTTC.

The gene calls are TRBV5-6 and TRBJ2-7; perhaps TRBD1 as D (6 bases). V was trimmed by 2 bases and J by 2 bases, leaving 8 bases between them. Germline values: CDR1 SGHDT, CDR2 YYEEEE. This CDR3 spans 13 amino acids. CDR3 region: CASSFTGTYEQYV. The CDR3 DNA reads as TGTGCCAGCAGCTTCACAGGGACCTACGAGCAGTACGTC.

The chain combines TRBV7-9 with TRBJ2-7; tentative D call: TRBD1 (5 bases). The CDR3 length is 11 residues. The germline CDR1 and CDR2 sequences are SEHNR and FQNEAQ (reference sequence). The V end was cut by 5 bases, the J end by 7 bases, with 9 bases between. Here the CDR3 reads CASSAYREQYF. The DNA of the CDR3 is TGTGCCAGCAGCGCTTACAGGGAGCAGTACTTC.

The CDR3 DNA sequence: TGTGCCAGCAGCCCGACTAGCGGGAATACAGATACGCAGTATTTT. It yields the protein CASSPTSGNTDTQYF. The chain couples TRBV27 to TRBJ2-3; 11 bases align to TRBD2. The germline CDR1 and CDR2 sequences are MNHEY and SMNVEV (reference sequence). The V gene end was trimmed by 6 bases and the J gene end by 3 bases; junction bases not matched to a gene: 5. The CDR3 extends over 15 amino acids.

This clone was found a few times. This chain connects TRBV12-3 or TRBV12-4 to TRBJ1-3; no firm D call. The CDR3 is 10 residues long. V gave up 4 bases and J gave up 9 bases, with 4 bases separating them. CDR3 bases: TGTGCCAGCAGTTGGGGCACCATATATTTT. Residues: CASSWGTIYF.

The V gene is TRBV4-1, the J gene TRBJ2-5, with D perhaps matching TRBD2 (5 bases). The CDR3 length is 16 residues. The V gene's germline CDR1 is MGHRA and CDR2 YSYEKL. Trimming left V 4 bases short and J 1 base short, with 16 bases between. The CDR3 nucleotides read TGCGCCAGCAGCCCTACGGCACGGACTTCCCAAGAGACCCAGTACTTC. It encodes CASSPTARTSQETQYF.

The chain employs TRBV5-8 and TRBJ1-4; 11 positions agree with TRBD1. Germline V gene data show CDR1 as SGHTS and CDR2 as YDEGEE. After removal of 4 bases from V and 0 bases from J, the junction contained 2 bases not matched to a gene. The CDR3 is made up of 16 amino acids. The CDR3 sequence: CASSLGQGATNEKLFF. DNA of the CDR3: TGTGCCAGCAGCCTGGGACAGGGGGCAACTAATGAAAAACTGTTTTTT.

This sequence joins TRBV4-1 and TRBJ1-1; D is unclear. V was pared by 0 bases and J by 1 base, with 9 bases between. The CDR3 sequence is 15 residues long. The germline V gene has CDR1 MGHRA and CDR2 YSYEKL. In nucleotides, the CDR3 is TGCGCCAGCAGCCAAGATTCGGGAGGGAACACTGAAGCTTTCTTT. Translating it yields CASSQDSGGNTEAFF.

This clone turned up a few times. The J gene is TRBJ2-5, the V gene TRBV2, with TRBD1 as a possible D gene (5 bases). The CDR3 totals 13 residues. V dropped 4 bases and J dropped 9 bases, with 15 bases sitting between them. Germline CDR1 is SNHLY and CDR2 is FYNNEI. The CDR3 reads CASSVRQEGAQYF. The DNA for the CDR3 is TGTGCCAGCAGTGTTCGGCAGGAAGGGGCCCAGTACTTC.

Note on this clone: A read error may account for a junction end that differs from germline. This chain joins TRBV4-2 and TRBJ1-2; no clear D. The CDR3 covers 13 residues. Germline V CDR1 and CDR2: LGHNA, YNFKEQ. Written as DNA, the CDR3 is TGTGCCAGCAGCCAAGAGTACGACAAGTGGCAACTCTTC. Protein product: CASSQEYDKWQLF.

The V gene is TRBV3-1 (or the pseudogene TRBV3-2), the J gene TRBJ2-7; no clear D. The germline V gene encodes CDR1 LGHDT and CDR2 YNNKEL (reference sequence). V was pared by 0 bases and J by 6 bases, with 9 bases between. This CDR3 spans 13 amino acids. For the CDR3, the DNA is TGTGCCAGCAGCCAAGAGCCCGGGTCCGAGCAGTACGTC. It yields the protein CASSQEPGSEQYV.

V is TRBV12-3 or TRBV12-4 and J is TRBJ2-2; no clear D gene. This CDR3 is 12 amino acids long. V lost 3 bases and J lost 6, with 5 bases in between. CDR3 DNA sequence: TGTGCCAGCAGTTTCGCGGCCGGGGAGCTGTTTTTT. It translates to CASSFAAGELFF.